A single sample is the source of the 10 T cell receptor beta chains below, sequenced in a study of Ad26.COV2.S vaccination and SARS-CoV-2 variants. Produced via immunoSEQ multiplex PCR; TCRdb's table is partial and in-frame only. Of about 350,000 clones in the sample, more than 85% were seen once. Treatment in this sample: approximately 18 received Ad26.COV2.S at low or high dose, single or two shots; 5 received placebo; per-sample allocation not given. Each sample was drawn 63 days after the first injection (of vaccine or placebo). This specimen consisted of peripheral blood, obtained in a trial of Ad26.COV2.S vaccine versus placebo. These receptors all stem from a person aged 18-65 years who received the Ad26.COV2.S COVID-19 vaccine or a placebo.

As DNA, the CDR3 is TGTGCCAGCAGCTTTGAGGGACAGGTGAACACTGAAGCTTTCTTT. Its translation: CASSFEGQVNTEAFF. The rearrangement joins TRBV7-8 to TRBJ1-1; 8 nucleotides align to TRBD1. Germline CDR1 SGHVS, CDR2 FQNEAQ. V lost 3 bases and J lost 0; bases outside the gene matches: 3. This CDR3 region has 15 residues.

J is TRBJ1-4 and V is TRBV4-3; TRBD1 aligns across 7 bases. Per germline, CDR1 LGHNA and CDR2 YSLEER. This CDR3 contains 15 residues. Trimming cost V 2 bases and J 4 bases; bases outside gene matches: 4. CDR3 residues: CASSQQTGINEKLFF. CDR3 DNA: TGCGCCAGCAGCCAACAGACAGGGATTAATGAAAAACTGTTTTTT.

The CDR3 here is CASSPGNSNQPQHF. CDR3 coding DNA: TGTGCCAGCAGTCCAGGTAACTCCAATCAGCCCCAGCATTTT. The chain recombines TRBV6-5 with TRBJ1-5; D is uncertain. V dropped 5 bases and J dropped 3 bases, with 11 bases sitting between them. CDR3 length equals 14 residues. The germline gives CDR1 MNHEY, CDR2 SVGAGI.

The V gene is TRBV7-2, the J gene TRBJ1-3, with D maybe TRBD1 (6 bases). Germline V gene data show CDR1 as SGHTA and CDR2 as FQGNSA. The CDR3 covers 16 residues. V was trimmed by 4 bases and J by 0 bases, leaving 13 bases between them. CDR3 amino acids: CASSSPRDISGNTIYF. CDR3 in DNA: TGTGCCAGCAGCTCACCCAGGGACATCTCTGGAAACACCATATATTTT.

Concerning this clone itself: This sample includes further DNA sequences coding for the same CDR3. The chain combines TRBV19 with TRBJ1-5; D not certain. The V end lost 5 bases, the J end lost 2 bases, and 10 bases lay between the germline ends. The germline V gene has CDR1 LNHDA and CDR2 SQIVND (reference sequence). There are 14 residues in the CDR3. The CDR3 DNA reads as TGTGCCAGTAGTGTGGGAAGTGGCAATCAGCCCCAGCATTTT. Translation gives CASSVGSGNQPQHF.

DNA for the CDR3: TGTGCCAGCAGTTACTCTAGGGGAAGGACTGAAGCTTTCTTT. Protein sequence: CASSYSRGRTEAFF. The rearrangement links TRBV6-5 to TRBJ1-1; D is perhaps TRBD1 (5 bases). Germline CDR1 and CDR2: MNHEY and SVGAGI. This CDR3 has 14 amino acids. Trimming cost V 0 bases and J 5 bases, with 10 bases left between them.

The CDR3 DNA sequence: TGTGCCAGCAGCCCAAGCAGGGGAGTCTCCTACGAGCAGTACTTC. Encoded protein: CASSPSRGVSYEQYF. This sequence joins TRBV5-4 and TRBJ2-7; D possibly corresponds to TRBD1 (6 bases). The CDR3 covers 15 residues. V gave up 4 bases and J gave up 0 bases, with 14 bases separating them. Germline CDR1 is SGHNT and CDR2 is YYREEE (reference sequence).

This clone was seen a few times. This chain connects TRBV19 to TRBJ2-5, with TRBD1 identical over 7 bases. The V gene's germline CDR1 is LNHDA and CDR2 SQIVND (reference sequence). V shed 4 bases and J 3 bases; nucleotides not matched to a gene: 11. The CDR3 consists of 16 residues. The CDR3 DNA follows: TGTGCCAGTAGTACCCTTGGGACCGGGACAGAAGAGACCCAGTACTTC. Translated, it gives CASSTLGTGTEETQYF.

J is TRBJ2-7 and V is TRBV19; D may be TRBD1 (6 bases). Looked up from germline, CDR1 is LNHDA and CDR2 is SQIVND (reference sequence). V lost 5 bases and J lost 3, with 17 bases in between. CDR3 length equals 15 residues. The CDR3 loop is CASSPRGPHLYEQYF. CDR3 nucleotide sequence: TGTGCCAGTAGTCCCAGGGGTCCTCATCTCTACGAGCAGTACTTC. The full variable domain, completed using reference TRBV19 and TRBJ2-7, is DGGITQSPKYLFRKEGQNVTLSCEQNLNHDAMYWYRQDPGQGLRLIYYSQIVNDFQKGDIAEGYSVSREKKESFPLTVTSAQKNPTAFYLCASSPRGPHLYEQYFGPGTRLTVT.

The genes are TRBV6-2 or TRBV6-3 and TRBJ2-5; D may be TRBD1 or TRBD2 (5 bases each). Trimming pared 4 bases from V and 2 bases from J, leaving 8 bases between. This CDR3 has 13 amino acids. CDR1 and CDR2 (germline): MNHEY, SVGEGT. Here the CDR3 DNA reads TGTGCCAGCAGTTCCGGGGCGCAAGAGACCCAGTACTTC. This sequence encodes CASSSGAQETQYF.